This T cell receptor beta chain was captured in a study of neurological immune-mediated disorders. Overall study results and limits: The level of TCR clonal expansion was highest in patients with HTLV-1-associated myelopathy and lowest in multiple sclerosis, where it fell below the level seen in healthy controls. CDR3 amino acid sequences of expanded clones were not shared across subjects, a result suggesting private repertoires in all groups.

This clonotype came up many times. The antigen is not known. Sorted libraries were derived from about a million CD4+ or CD8+ T cells. V lost 0 bases and J lost 4, with 18 bases in between. CDR3 length equals 17 residues. From germline, CDR1 is SNHLY and CDR2 FYNNEI. The cDNA was generated by 5'RACE with 10-nucleotide random UMIs. TCRdb used MiXCR to reprocess the 5' RACE reads, holding one entry per CDR3 protein. This sample has some 41,000 distinct CDR3 sequences, with roughly 15% found just once. The sequence derives from an older woman with HTLV-1-associated myelopathy (HAM/TSP). Sequenced sample: CD4+ T cells from blood. The V gene is TRBV2, the J gene TRBJ2-5; D might be TRBD2 (5 bases). The CDR3 reads CASSEALPSISAETQYF. The CDR3 coding sequence is TGTGCCAGCAGTGAAGCGCTTCCTAGCATTTCGGCAGAGACCCAGTACTTC.